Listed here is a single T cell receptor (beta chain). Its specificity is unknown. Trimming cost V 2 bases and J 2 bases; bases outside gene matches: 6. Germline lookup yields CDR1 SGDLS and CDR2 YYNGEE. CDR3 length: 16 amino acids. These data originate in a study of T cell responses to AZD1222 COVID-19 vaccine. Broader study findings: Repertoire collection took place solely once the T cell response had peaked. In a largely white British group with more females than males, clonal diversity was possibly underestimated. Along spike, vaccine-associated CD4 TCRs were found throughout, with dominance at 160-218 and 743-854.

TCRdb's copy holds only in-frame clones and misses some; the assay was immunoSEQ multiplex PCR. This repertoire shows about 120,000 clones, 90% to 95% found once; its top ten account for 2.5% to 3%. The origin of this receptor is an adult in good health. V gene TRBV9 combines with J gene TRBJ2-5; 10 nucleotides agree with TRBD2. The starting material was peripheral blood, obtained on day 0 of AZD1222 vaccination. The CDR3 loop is CASSVLGAGGQETQYF. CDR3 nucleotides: TGTGCCAGCAGCGTCCTAGGAGCGGGAGGGCAAGAGACCCAGTACTTC.